This paragraph covers one T cell receptor (beta chain) sequence. Its cognate antigen is unknown. The data derive from a study of shared clonotypes between healthy human individuals. Overall study results and limits: Naive subsets usually exceeded memory subsets in estimated richness.

Germline V lookup: CDR1 WNHNN, CDR2 SYGVQD (reference sequence). The CDR3 is 15 amino acids. V was cut by 6 bases and J by 1 base, with 14 bases left in between. Among the donors, all were Caucasian adults who lived in Nashville, Tennessee. Data came from immunoSEQ multiplex PCR; TCRdb stores just in-frame clones and leaves some out. The sample carries approximately 2,300,000 clones, around 92% recorded once. The sequence was collected from a young man in good health. Some clones in this sample may be carry-over from other donors' samples. The sequencing sample was made of naive CD4+ T cells from PBMCs. Sample subset: CD45RA+ positively selected. The rearrangement joins TRBV10-1 to TRBJ2-3; D might be TRBD2 (5 bases). DNA of the CDR3: TGCGCCAGCAGAGCACTAGTTTGGGGCACAGATACGCAGTATTTT. Amino acids: CASRALVWGTDTQYF.